This T cell receptor (beta chain) appears in the sequencing data of a study of beta chain features in type 1 diabetes (dated by TCRdb to 2016 to 2018). Notes on the research overall: Mean age, gender distribution, total cell number and subset yield did not differ between patients and healthy donors. A total of roughly 110 million sorted cells were examined across all samples, and the number of cells per subset was strongly correlated with RNA yield. The study compared TCRB repertoires of sorted circulating CD4+ T cell subsets between recently diagnosed type 1 diabetes patients and matched healthy donors. Regulatory and stem cell-like memory subsets were obtained from only 8 patients and about eight healthy donors, while naive and central memory subsets were obtained from all 30 or so donors. What the study reported, not specific to this receptor: In all four CD4+ subsets, TCRB CDR3 length was moderately but significantly shorter in type 1 diabetes patients. At VDJ recombination sites, patients with type 1 diabetes made fewer insertions and deleted more nucleotides, a pattern implying thymic rearrangement abnormalities. PCR might favor shorter templates, but patient and control samples were amplified and corrected together, so any skew would affect both groups equally. The naive, central memory and regulatory TCRB repertoires appeared to resemble one another more closely among patients than among healthy donors. Because the HLA sub-analyses included only small numbers of individuals, any influence of HLA type on TCRB rearrangement was left unresolved. Sequencing cDNA rather than genomic DNA could over-represent highly expressing activated cells, although activation and CD3 levels did not differ between groups.

A single peripheral blood draw of approximately 110 mL on average was collected from each donor into heparinised tubes. Naive, central memory, regulatory and stem cell-like memory CD4+ T cells were sorted on a BD FACSAria II using a panel including CD45RO, CCR7, CD25, CD127, CD95 and CD27. A purity above 95% was achieved for all sorted populations. PBMCs were separated immediately by Lymphoprep density gradient centrifugation and were stained directly, without being cultured. To minimize batch effects, samples were stained and sorted in pairs, one healthy donor with one patient per experiment. All of the isolated RNA was reverse transcribed with the High Capacity cDNA Reverse Transcription Kit, so expressed TCRB transcripts were sequenced. Deep immunoSEQ sequencing was performed on naive, central memory and regulatory T cell samples, with an average of about 3.57 million total reads per sample. Sorted cells were lysed in RLT buffer and RNA was extracted with DNase-treated RNeasy Micro or Mini kits, depending on cell number. To prevent cross-contamination, each cell subset was processed individually, whereas patient and healthy donor samples were processed jointly. The immunoSEQ multiplex PCR was used to amplify TCRB sequences from cDNA, yielding 87-bp fragments that span the CDR3 region. Sequencing of the amplicons was performed on the Illumina HiSeq platform. Processing in the source paper ran as follows. Synthetic template baselines were used to correct PCR bias computationally, reads within Hamming distance 2 were collapsed, and singletons that could not be merged were discarded. Reads were aligned against IMGT so that V, D and J genes, CDR3 length and insertions or deletions at six rearrangement sites could be assigned. Within each subset, clonotype counts were normalized to sorted cell number, after which true diversity and Gini coefficients were computed with the tcR R package. Repertoire sharing was quantified using the overlap coefficient calculated on TCRB nucleotide sequences. As a proxy for the pre-selection repertoire, out-of-frame TCRB sequences from naive cells were analyzed. Here the immuneACCESS table is served through TCRdb, limited to in-frame sequences with V and J called. Missing clones are a known gap in these copies; in checked studies unresolved V genes cover under half, and the rest lacks a known reason. From that table come the V and J calls and clone size; the DNA was used to work out D and trimming. The sample contains about 900,000 clones, roughly 15% of them found a single time. About 0.025% of the sample is held by the ten biggest clonotypes.

This clone was seen a handful of times. Its antigen remains undetermined. Base qualities are not recorded, but no much larger clone differs from it by a single base. From V the trimming removes 1 base and from J it removes 5 bases, while the gene matches leave 10 bases of the junction unaccounted for. The CDR3 runs 17 amino acids, cysteine and phenylalanine included. The entry retains the CDR3 DNA only, 51 bases that are in frame from base 1. CDR1 and CDR2 were assigned from the germline V gene as SGHDT and YYEEEE. The clonotype originates from a woman aged 18-29 years in good health. The sequence joins TRBV5-6 to TRBJ2-5, with TRBD2 matching 11 junction bases. Sequencing was performed on naive CD4+ T cells from blood. This sample's cell subset or site label indicates: true naive CD4+ T cells. The CDR3 has the sequence CASSLMVAGGPGETQYF. The nucleotide sequence is given as TGTGCCAGCAGCTTGATGGTAGCGGGAGGGCCAGGGGAGACCCAGTACTTC.